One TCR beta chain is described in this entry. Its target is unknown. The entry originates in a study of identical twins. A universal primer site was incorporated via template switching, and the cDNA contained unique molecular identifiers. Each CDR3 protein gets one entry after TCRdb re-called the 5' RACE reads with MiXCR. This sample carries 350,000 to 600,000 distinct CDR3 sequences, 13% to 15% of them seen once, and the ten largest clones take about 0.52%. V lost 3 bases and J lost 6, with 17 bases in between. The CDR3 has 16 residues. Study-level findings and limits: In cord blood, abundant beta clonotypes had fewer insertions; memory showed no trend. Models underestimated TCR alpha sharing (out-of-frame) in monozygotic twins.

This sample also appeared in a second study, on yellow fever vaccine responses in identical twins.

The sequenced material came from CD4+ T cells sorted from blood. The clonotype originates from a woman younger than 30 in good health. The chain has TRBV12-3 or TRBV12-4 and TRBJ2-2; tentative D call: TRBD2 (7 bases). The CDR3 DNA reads TGTGCCAGCAGTTTCGCTAGCGGAGGGGGGTCCGGGGAGCTGTTTTTT. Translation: CASSFASGGGSGELFF.